The 25 T cell receptor beta chains presented below share a single source sample, sequenced in a study of CD8 T cells in Susac syndrome. With random hexamers, reverse transcription was performed on about 0.5 to 1 ug of RNA. TCRdb reprocessed the immunoSEQ multiplex PCR reads with MiXCR, giving one entry per CDR3 protein. The sample carries fewer than 200,000 distinct CDR3 sequences, around 94% recorded once. The sample comprised CD4+ T cells from PBMCs. All receptors derive from a human donor with Susac syndrome.

The chain joins TRBV7-2 to TRBJ2-1, with TRBD2 matching over 9 bases. V dropped 2 bases and J dropped 3; count of bases not matched to a gene: 11. The germline gives CDR1 SGHTA, CDR2 FQGNSA. CDR3 size: 18 residues. The CDR3 here is CASSLLVAGALLYNEQFF. Here the CDR3 DNA reads TGTGCCAGCAGCTTATTGGTAGCGGGGGCCCTCCTCTACAATGAGCAGTTCTTC.

The V and J genes are TRBV4-2 and TRBJ1-6, with no clear D. Germline CDR1 reads LGHNA; CDR2 reads YNFKEQ. CDR3 length equals 16 residues. Between the trimmed V and J ends, which lost 1 base and 7 bases, there was a span of 14 bases. The DNA of the CDR3 is TGTGCCAGCAGCCAAGTTGGTGAACCAGCCAATTCACCCCTCCACTTT. It encodes CASSQVGEPANSPLHF.

This sequence joins TRBV12-3 or TRBV12-4 and TRBJ2-7; no firm D call. There are 12 residues in the CDR3. The V end was cut by 6 bases, the J end by 3 bases, with 9 bases between. As DNA, the CDR3 is TGTGCCAGCAGCCCCGAGGACTACGAGCAGTACTTC. Protein product: CASSPEDYEQYF.

The chain links TRBV2 to TRBJ1-1, with 9 bases matching TRBD1. This CDR3 is 14 amino acids long. V lost 2 bases to trimming and J lost 5 bases; unmatched junction nucleotides: 3. Germline assignment: CDR1 SNHLY and CDR2 FYNNEI. The DNA for the CDR3 is TGTGCCAGCAGTGAATGGACAGGGGAGACTGAAGCTTTCTTT. Translation gives CASSEWTGETEAFF.

The chain is built from TRBV5-1 and TRBJ1-1; tentatively, D is TRBD1 (5 bases). The ends were cut back, 0 bases at V and 1 base at J, with 7 bases in the middle. The CDR3 covers 14 residues. From germline, CDR1 is SGHRS and CDR2 YFSETQ. The CDR3 sequence is CASSLEGPNTEAFF. In nucleotides, the CDR3 is TGCGCCAGCAGCTTGGAGGGGCCGAACACTGAAGCTTTCTTT.

Only a few counts were recorded for this clonotype. V and J are TRBV5-6 and TRBJ2-6; D gene uncertain. CDR3 size: 14 residues. CDR1 is SGHDT, CDR2 YYEEEE, per germline. Between the trimmed V and J ends, which lost 5 bases and 0 bases, there was a span of 6 bases. CDR3 residues: CASSLISGANVLTF. In nucleotides, the CDR3 is TGTGCCAGCAGTCTTATCTCTGGGGCCAACGTCCTGACTTTC. The entire variable domain, with the rest obtained from reference TRBV5-6 and TRBJ2-6, is as follows: DAGVTQSPTHLIKTRGQQVTLRCSPKSGHDTVSWYQQALGQGPQFIFQYYEEEERQRGNFPDRFSGHQFPNYSSELNVNALLLGDSALYLCASSLISGANVLTFGAGSRLTVL.

V usage is TRBV24-1 and J usage is TRBJ2-1, with D possibly being TRBD1 (6 bases). The CDR3 has 13 residues. The V end lost 2 bases, the J end lost 9 bases, and 10 bases lay between the germline ends. The germline V gene has CDR1 KGHDR and CDR2 SFDVKD. The CDR3 here is CATSDSRGSEQFF. CDR3 in DNA: TGTGCCACCAGTGATTCCAGGGGTTCTGAGCAGTTCTTC.

This chain joins TRBV3-1 and TRBJ1-4; 7 nucleotides align to TRBD1. The CDR3 totals 15 residues. The germline V gene has CDR1 LGHDT and CDR2 YNNKEL (reference sequence). Unmatched junction bases numbered 4, after V lost 1 base and J lost 5 bases. CDR3 coding DNA: TGTGCCAGCAGCCAAGTTCAGGGGGAGAATGAAAAACTGTTTTTT. It yields the protein CASSQVQGENEKLFF.

This rearrangement joins TRBV2 to TRBJ2-3, with a tentative D call TRBD2 (7 bases). V lost 4 bases, J lost 1 base, and 12 bases lay in between. Germline V gives CDR1 SNHLY, CDR2 FYNNEI. The CDR3 is made up of 15 amino acids. CDR3 residues: CASSGRGAGTDTQYF. The CDR3 DNA follows: TGTGCCAGCAGTGGACGGGGGGCTGGCACAGATACGCAGTATTTT.

The chain recombines TRBV19 with TRBJ1-5, with TRBD1 identical over 8 bases. CDR1 LNHDA and CDR2 SQIVND come from the germline V gene (reference sequence). The CDR3 has 14 amino acids. With V trimmed by 6 bases and J by 6 bases, 7 bases remained unmatched. CDR3 loop: CASSQQGAGQPQHF. CDR3 DNA: TGTGCCAGTAGCCAGCAGGGGGCTGGTCAGCCCCAGCATTTT. Complete variable domain (other parts from reference TRBV19 and TRBJ1-5): DGGITQSPKYLFRKEGQNVTLSCEQNLNHDAMYWYRQDPGQGLRLIYYSQIVNDFQKGDIAEGYSVSREKKESFPLTVTSAQKNPTAFYLCASSQQGAGQPQHFGDGTRLSIL.

DNA of the CDR3: TGCGCCAGCAGTGAGTCGGGAGGAGCTTTCTTT. This encodes CASSESGGAFF. This chain uses TRBV10-2 with TRBJ1-1; D gene uncertain. Trimming took 0 bases from V and 10 from J, leaving 6 bases between them. CDR3 length equals 11 residues. Germline CDR1 and CDR2: WSHSY and SAAADI.

The genes are TRBV6-1 and TRBJ1-2; D gene uncertain. Trimming removed 3 bases from V and 4 bases from J, with 18 bases in between. CDR3 length: 16 amino acids. Looked up from germline, CDR1 is MNHNS and CDR2 is SASEGT. Here the CDR3 DNA reads TGTGCCAGCAGTGAGGAGTGGGCAGGCGAAACCTATGGCTACACCTTC. Protein sequence: CASSEEWAGETYGYTF.

This chain joins TRBV27 and TRBJ2-3, with 9 bases fitting TRBD2. This CDR3 is built from 16 residues. V shed 5 bases and J 3 bases; nucleotides not matched to a gene: 9. CDR1 and CDR2 (germline): MNHEY, SMNVEV (reference sequence). The CDR3 nucleotides are TGTGCCAGCAGTCAAACTAGCGGGCTCTCAACAGATACGCAGTATTTT. Its protein product is CASSQTSGLSTDTQYF.

The rearrangement links TRBV20-1 to TRBJ2-1; maybe TRBD1 (5 bases). V lost 3 bases to trimming and J lost 4 bases, with 16 bases between them. The CDR3 covers 15 residues. The germline gives CDR1 DFQATT, CDR2 SNEGSKA (reference sequence). Written as DNA, the CDR3 is TGCAGTGCTAGCGTCCCGGCCAGGGTTTACAATGAGCAGTTCTTC. Translation: CSASVPARVYNEQFF.

The chain uses TRBV7-2 and TRBJ2-1, with TRBD1 identical over 8 bases. The germline CDR1 and CDR2 sequences are SGHTA and FQGNSA. The CDR3 loop spans 15 amino acids. The junction had 6 bases not matched to a gene; V was cut back by 5 bases and J by 3 bases. The CDR3 coding sequence is TGTGCCAGCAGCCAGGACAGGGTTAACTACAATGAGCAGTTCTTC. Encoded protein: CASSQDRVNYNEQFF.

The V gene is TRBV5-6, the J gene TRBJ2-5; 7 bases are a match to TRBD2. After removal of 3 bases from V and 2 bases from J, the junction contained 13 bases not matched to a gene. This CDR3 contains 17 residues. The germline V gene encodes CDR1 SGHDT and CDR2 YYEEEE. The CDR3 nucleotides read TGTGCCAGCAGCTCCGGGACTAAATATGGACCGCAAGAGACCCAGTACTTC. Protein: CASSSGTKYGPQETQYF.

This rearrangement joins TRBV6-2 or TRBV6-3 to TRBJ1-5; D remains ambiguous. Trimming took off 8 bases at V and 2 bases at J, with 13 bases between the two ends. Germline CDR1 is MNHEY and CDR2 is SVGEGT. CDR3 length: 14 amino acids. The CDR3 region has the DNA TGTGCCAGCTCCATTGGGGTTCGCAATCAGCCCCAGCATTTT. Its protein is CASSIGVRNQPQHF.

The gene calls are TRBV29-1 and TRBJ1-2; D unresolved. V gave up 6 bases and J gave up 3 bases, with 14 bases separating them. CDR3 length: 13 residues. Germline assignment: CDR1 SQVTM and CDR2 ANQGSEA. The CDR3: CSVRGASDYGYTF. DNA for the CDR3: TGCAGCGTACGTGGAGCTTCTGACTATGGCTACACCTTC.

This chain's CDR3 is CSVLAGGSYNEQFF. Written as DNA, the CDR3 is TGCAGCGTCCTAGCAGGGGGCTCCTACAATGAGCAGTTCTTC. The chain links TRBV29-1 to TRBJ2-1; 7 bases are a match to TRBD1. The CDR3 consists of 14 residues. The V gene end was trimmed by 6 bases and the J gene end by 0 bases; junction bases not matched to a gene: 5. CDR1 is SQVTM and CDR2 is ANQGSEA in the germline V gene.

This clonotype was recorded only once. The chain is built from TRBV2 and TRBJ2-1; maybe TRBD1 (6 bases). The length of the CDR3 is 13 residues. Trimming pared 8 bases from V and 6 bases from J, leaving 14 bases between. Germline CDR1 reads SNHLY; CDR2 reads FYNNEI. Here the CDR3 DNA reads TGTGCCAGCCTGCAGGGGATGGGCAATGAGCAGTTCTTC. Its protein is CASLQGMGNEQFF.

The V gene is TRBV29-1, the J gene TRBJ2-7; D may be TRBD1 or TRBD2 (6 bases each). The CDR3 sequence is 17 residues long. CDR1 is SQVTM, CDR2 ANQGSEA, per germline. The V gene lost 0 bases and the J gene lost 0 bases, with 18 bases spanning the gap. The CDR3 loop reads CSVEDLGGTMPSYEQYF. In nucleotides, the CDR3 is TGCAGCGTTGAAGATCTTGGAGGGACAATGCCCTCCTACGAGCAGTACTTC.

J is TRBJ2-3 and V is TRBV4-3; 7 bases line up with TRBD2. The CDR3 runs 15 residues. CDR1 and CDR2 from the germline V gene are LGHNA and YSLEER. V trimming: 6 bases; J trimming: 1 base; junction bases outside the gene matches: 7. In nucleotides, the CDR3 is TGCGCCAGCAGGAGGGCTAGCGGACGCACAGATACGCAGTATTTT. Its protein product is CASRRASGRTDTQYF.

This sequence joins TRBV29-1 and TRBJ2-5; maybe TRBD1 (5 bases). From germline, CDR1 is SQVTM and CDR2 ANQGSEA. This CDR3 has 12 amino acids. V shed 4 bases and J shed 1 base, with 7 bases lying between them. The CDR3 region is CSVGQSQETQYF. The CDR3 nucleotides are TGCAGCGTTGGACAGTCCCAAGAGACCCAGTACTTC.

The chain combines TRBV20-1 with TRBJ2-1, with a possible D match to TRBD2 (7 bases). V lost 1 base, J lost 4 bases, and 17 bases lay in between. The CDR3 extends over 16 amino acids. Germline V CDR1 and CDR2: DFQATT, SNEGSKA (reference sequence). The CDR3 DNA is TGCAGTGCTAGAGTAATGGCGGGGGCCTCGTACAATGAGCAGTTCTTC. This encodes CSARVMAGASYNEQFF.

V and J are TRBV20-1 and TRBJ2-3; possibly TRBD1 or TRBD2 for D (5 bases each). The CDR3 consists of 14 residues. The V end lost 1 base, the J end lost 3 bases, and 11 bases lay between the germline ends. Germline V CDR1 and CDR2: DFQATT, SNEGSKA (reference sequence). CDR3 in amino acids: CSARVLGETDTQYF. The CDR3 nucleotides read TGCAGTGCTAGAGTTTTGGGGGAGACAGATACGCAGTATTTT.